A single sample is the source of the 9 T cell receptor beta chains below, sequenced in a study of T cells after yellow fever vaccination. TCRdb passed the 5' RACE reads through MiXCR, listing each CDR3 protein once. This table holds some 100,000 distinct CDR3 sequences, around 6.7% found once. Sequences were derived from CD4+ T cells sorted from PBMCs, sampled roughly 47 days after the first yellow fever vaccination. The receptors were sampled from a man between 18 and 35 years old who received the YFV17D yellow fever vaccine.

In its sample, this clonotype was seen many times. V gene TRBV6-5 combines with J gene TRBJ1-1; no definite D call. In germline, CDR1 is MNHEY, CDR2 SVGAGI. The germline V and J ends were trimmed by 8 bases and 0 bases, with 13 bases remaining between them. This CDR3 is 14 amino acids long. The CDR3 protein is CASSEGPMNTEAFF. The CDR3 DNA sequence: TGTGCCAGCTCCGAAGGGCCGATGAACACTGAAGCTTTCTTT.

CDR3 DNA sequence: TGTGCCAGCAGCTTGTCTAGGGGGTTGAACACTGAAGCTTTCTTT. Translated: CASSLSRGLNTEAFF. V and J are TRBV5-4 and TRBJ1-1; D is perhaps TRBD1 (6 bases). The V and J ends lost 1 base and 0 bases respectively, with 10 bases between them. Germline values: CDR1 SGHNT, CDR2 YYREEE (reference sequence). This CDR3 contains 15 residues.

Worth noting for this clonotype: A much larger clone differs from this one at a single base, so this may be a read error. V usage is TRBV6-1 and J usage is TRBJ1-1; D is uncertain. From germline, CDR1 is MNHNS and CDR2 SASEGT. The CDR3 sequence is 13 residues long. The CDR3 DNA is TGTGCCAGCAGCCAGACTCGAGACACTGGAGCTTTCTTT. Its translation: CASSQTRDTGAFF.

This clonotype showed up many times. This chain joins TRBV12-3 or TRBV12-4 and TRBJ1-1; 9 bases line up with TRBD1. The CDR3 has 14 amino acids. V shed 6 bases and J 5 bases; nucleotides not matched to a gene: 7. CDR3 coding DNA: TGTGCCAGCAGGTTGACAGGGGGTTGGACTGAAGCTTTCTTT. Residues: CASRLTGGWTEAFF.

CDR3 sequence: CASSQDRDRVGGTEAFF. CDR3 in DNA: TGCGCCAGCAGCCAAGACCGGGACAGGGTGGGAGGCACTGAAGCTTTCTTT. The chain employs TRBV4-1 and TRBJ1-1, with 9 nucleotides matching TRBD1. The CDR3 sequence is 17 residues long. The V segment lost 0 bases and the J segment 4 bases; nucleotides outside the gene matches: 9. Per the germline V gene, CDR1 is MGHRA and CDR2 is YSYEKL.

CDR3 in DNA: TGTGCCAGCAGCTTAGGACAGCCCACCGGGGAGCTGTTTTTT. This encodes CASSLGQPTGELFF. The V gene is TRBV7-2, the J gene TRBJ2-2; D is possibly TRBD1 (5 bases). Trimming shortened V by 1 base and J by 4 bases, and 7 bases separated the two germline ends. The CDR3 is 14 amino acids. Germline CDR1 and CDR2: SGHTA and FQGNSA.

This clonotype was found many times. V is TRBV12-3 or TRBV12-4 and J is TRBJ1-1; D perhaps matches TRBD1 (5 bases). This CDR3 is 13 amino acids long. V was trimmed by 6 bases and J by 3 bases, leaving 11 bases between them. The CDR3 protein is CASRRDGHTEAFF. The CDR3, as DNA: TGTGCCAGCAGGAGGGACGGACACACTGAAGCTTTCTTT.

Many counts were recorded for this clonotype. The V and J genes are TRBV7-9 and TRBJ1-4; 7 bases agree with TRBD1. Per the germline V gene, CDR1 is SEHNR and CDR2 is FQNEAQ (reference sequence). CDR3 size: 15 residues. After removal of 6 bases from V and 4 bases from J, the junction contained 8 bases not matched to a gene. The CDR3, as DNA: TGTGCCAGCAGGCCACTACAGGGGTTTAATGAAAAACTGTTTTTT. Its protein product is CASRPLQGFNEKLFF.

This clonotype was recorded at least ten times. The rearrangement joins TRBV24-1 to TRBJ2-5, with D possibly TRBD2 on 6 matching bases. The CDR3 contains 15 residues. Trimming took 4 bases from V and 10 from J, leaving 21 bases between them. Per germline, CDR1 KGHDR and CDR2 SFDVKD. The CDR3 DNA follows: TGTGCCACCAGTGAGGAGGGACCAGGAGAAGGCGGCCAGTACTTC. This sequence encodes CATSEEGPGEGGQYF.